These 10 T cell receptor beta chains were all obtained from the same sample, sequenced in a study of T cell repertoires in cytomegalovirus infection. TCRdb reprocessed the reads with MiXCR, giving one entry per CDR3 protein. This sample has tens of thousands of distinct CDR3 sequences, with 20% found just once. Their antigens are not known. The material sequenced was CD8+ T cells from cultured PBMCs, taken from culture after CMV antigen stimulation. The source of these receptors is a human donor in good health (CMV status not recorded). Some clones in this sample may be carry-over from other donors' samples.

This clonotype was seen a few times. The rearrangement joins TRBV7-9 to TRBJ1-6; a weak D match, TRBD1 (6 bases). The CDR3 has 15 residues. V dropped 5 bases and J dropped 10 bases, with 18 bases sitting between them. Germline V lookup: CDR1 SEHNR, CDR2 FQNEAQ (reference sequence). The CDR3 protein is CASSPPQGLESPLHF. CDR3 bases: TGTGCCAGCAGCCCCCCTCAGGGGCTGGAATCACCCCTCCACTTT.

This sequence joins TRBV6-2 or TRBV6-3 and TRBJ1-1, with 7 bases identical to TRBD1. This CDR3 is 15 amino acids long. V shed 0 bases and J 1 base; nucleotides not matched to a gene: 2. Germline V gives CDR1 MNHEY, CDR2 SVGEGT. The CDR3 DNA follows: TGTGCCAGCAGTTACTCTTCAGGGGGGAACACTGAAGCTTTCTTT. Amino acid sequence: CASSYSSGGNTEAFF.

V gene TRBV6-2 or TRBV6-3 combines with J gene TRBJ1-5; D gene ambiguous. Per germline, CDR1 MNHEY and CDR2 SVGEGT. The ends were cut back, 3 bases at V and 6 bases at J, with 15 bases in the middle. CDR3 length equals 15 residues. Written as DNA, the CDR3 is TGTGCCAGCAGTTATAAGGGCCGAGCGGGTCAGCCCCAGCATTTT. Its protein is CASSYKGRAGQPQHF.

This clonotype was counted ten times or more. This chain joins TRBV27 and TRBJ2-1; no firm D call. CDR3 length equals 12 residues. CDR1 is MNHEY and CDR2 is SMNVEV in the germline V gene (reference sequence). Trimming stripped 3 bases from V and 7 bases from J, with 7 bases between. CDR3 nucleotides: TGTGCCAGCAGTTTTAATGCGAATGAGCAGTTCTTC. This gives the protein CASSFNANEQFF.

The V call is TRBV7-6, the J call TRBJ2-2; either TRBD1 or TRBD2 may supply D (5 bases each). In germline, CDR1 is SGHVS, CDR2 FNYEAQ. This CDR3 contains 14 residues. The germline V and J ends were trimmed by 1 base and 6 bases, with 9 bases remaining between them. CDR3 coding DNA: TGTGCCAGCAGCTTAGGCCGGGGCCCCGGGGAGCTGTTTTTT. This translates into CASSLGRGPGELFF.

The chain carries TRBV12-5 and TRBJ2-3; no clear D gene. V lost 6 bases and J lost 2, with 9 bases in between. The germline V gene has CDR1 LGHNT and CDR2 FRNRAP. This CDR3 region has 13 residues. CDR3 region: CASGSWTTDTQYF. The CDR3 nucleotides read TGTGCTAGTGGCTCATGGACCACAGATACGCAGTATTTT.

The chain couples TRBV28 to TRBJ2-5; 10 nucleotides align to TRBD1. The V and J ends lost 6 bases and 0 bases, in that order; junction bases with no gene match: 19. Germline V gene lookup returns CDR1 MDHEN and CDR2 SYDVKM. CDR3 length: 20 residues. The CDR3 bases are TGTGCCAGCAGCCTACGCCTTACCGGGACAGGGGTATGGTACCAAGAGACCCAGTACTTC. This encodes CASSLRLTGTGVWYQETQYF.

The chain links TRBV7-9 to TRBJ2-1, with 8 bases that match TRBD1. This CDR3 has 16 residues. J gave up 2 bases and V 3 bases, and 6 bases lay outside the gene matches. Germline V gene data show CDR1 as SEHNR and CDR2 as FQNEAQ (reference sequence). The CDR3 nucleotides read TGTGCCAGCAGCTTCCCAGGACAGGGCCCCTACAATGAGCAGTTCTTC. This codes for CASSFPGQGPYNEQFF. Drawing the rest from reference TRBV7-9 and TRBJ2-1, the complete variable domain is DTGVSQNPRHKITKRGQNVTFRCDPISEHNRLYWYRQTLGQGPEFLTYFQNEAQLEKSRLLSDRFSAERPKGSFSTLEIQRTEQGDSAMYLCASSFPGQGPYNEQFFGPGTRLTVL.

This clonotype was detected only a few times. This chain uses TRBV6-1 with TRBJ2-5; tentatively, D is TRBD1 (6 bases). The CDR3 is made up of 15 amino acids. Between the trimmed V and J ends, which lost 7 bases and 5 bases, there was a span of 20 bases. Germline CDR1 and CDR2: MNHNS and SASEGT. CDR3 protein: CASTPITGKEETQYF. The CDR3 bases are TGTGCCAGCACCCCCATTACAGGGAAGGAGGAGACCCAGTACTTC.

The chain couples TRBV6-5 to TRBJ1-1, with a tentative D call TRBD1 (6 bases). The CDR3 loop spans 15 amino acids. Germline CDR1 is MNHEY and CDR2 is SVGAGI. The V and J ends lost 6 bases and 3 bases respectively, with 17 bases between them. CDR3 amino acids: CASSPAMRGYTEAFF. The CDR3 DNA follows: TGTGCCAGCAGCCCTGCGATGAGGGGGTACACTGAAGCTTTCTTT.